This T cell receptor beta chain stems from a study of blood T cells in healthy people across ages. Study as a whole: Capture via template switching afforded approximately one barcoded beta molecule per two T cells.

Sample-barcoded 5' priming and a J-beta primer mix drove a second PCR of about 6 to 12 cycles. Each CDR3 protein gets one entry after TCRdb re-called the 5' RACE reads with MiXCR. The sample yields about 780,000 distinct CDR3 sequences, roughly 46% seen once. The V and J ends lost 2 bases and 0 bases respectively, with 15 bases between them. The CDR3 runs to 17 residues. Notes on this clonotype: Its antigen is as yet unknown.

Isolated PBMCs totaled at least 7 million in each sample. Whole-study results and caveats: Age showed a roughly linear inverse relationship with TCR beta diversity per million T cells.

The sample comprised blood. The TCR originated in an elderly man in good health. This chain connects TRBV12-3 or TRBV12-4 to TRBJ2-3; D might be TRBD1 (5 bases). The CDR3 sequence is CASSLRFRATSTDTQYF. CDR3 nucleotides: TGTGCCAGCAGTTTAAGGTTCAGGGCGACTAGCACAGATACGCAGTATTTT.